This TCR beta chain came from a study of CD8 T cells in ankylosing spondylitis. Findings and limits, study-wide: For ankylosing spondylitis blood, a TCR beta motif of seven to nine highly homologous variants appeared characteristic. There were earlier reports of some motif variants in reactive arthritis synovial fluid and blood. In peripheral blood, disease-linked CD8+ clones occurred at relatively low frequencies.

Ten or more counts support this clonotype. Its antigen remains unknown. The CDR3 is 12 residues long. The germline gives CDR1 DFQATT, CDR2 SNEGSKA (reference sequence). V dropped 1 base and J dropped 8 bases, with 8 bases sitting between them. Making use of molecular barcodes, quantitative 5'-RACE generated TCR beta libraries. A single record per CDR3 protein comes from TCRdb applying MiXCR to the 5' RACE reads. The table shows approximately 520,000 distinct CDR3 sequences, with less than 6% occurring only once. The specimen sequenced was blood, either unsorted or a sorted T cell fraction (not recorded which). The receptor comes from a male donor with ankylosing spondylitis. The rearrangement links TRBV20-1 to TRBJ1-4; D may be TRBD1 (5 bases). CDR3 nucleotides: TGCAGTGCTAGAGGGGGCGCGGAAAAACTGTTTTTT. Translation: CSARGGAEKLFF.